This T cell receptor (beta chain) is drawn from a study of blood T cells in healthy people across ages. Study-wide results and limits: Changes in expanded clonotypes were possibly confounded, as the CMV status of donors was unknown.

Germline V gene sequence: CDR1 MNHNS, CDR2 SASEGT. This CDR3 has 15 amino acids. As regards this clonotype: As yet, its antigen is unknown.

Using a J-beta primer mix together with a sample-barcoded 5' primer, a second PCR was run for about 6 to 11 cycles. TCRdb itself ran the 5' RACE reads through MiXCR, one entry per CDR3 protein. The sample has roughly 800,000 distinct CDR3 sequences, about three fifths seen once. The material sequenced was blood. The J gene is TRBJ2-5, the V gene TRBV6-1, with 9 bases identical to TRBD2. The end of the DNA fits TRBJ2-7 better, so the J call may be wrong. The source of this sequence is a man younger than 40 in good health. DNA of the CDR3: TGTGCCAGCAGCGGAATGGCACTAGCGGGCCACGAGCAGTACTTC. It specifies CASSGMALAGHEQYF.